This T cell receptor (beta chain) is from a study of blood T cell repertoires in COVID-19. At the level of the study: Collection of acute and convalescent COVID-19 samples took place in the United States, Italy and Spain.

In germline, CDR1 is SGHRS, CDR2 YFSETQ. This CDR3 has 16 amino acids. The trim removed 0 bases at V and 2 bases at J, leaving 4 bases unmatched. Using immunoSEQ multiplex PCR, the repertoire was profiled, and TCRdb retains in-frame clones only, with some absent. The sample lists 130,000 to 150,000 clones; 81% were seen once. Specimen: peripheral blood. The receptor's source is a human donor with acute or convalescent COVID-19. The donor label of this sample is uncertain. The genes are TRBV5-1 and TRBJ2-3; 9 bases are shared with TRBD2. CDR3 in amino acids: CASSLALAGLTDTQYF. The CDR3 region has the DNA TGCGCCAGCAGCTTGGCGCTAGCGGGGCTCACAGATACGCAGTATTTT.